These 7 T cell receptor beta chains came from one sample sequenced in a study of blood T cell repertoires in COVID-19. Sequencing was performed with immunoSEQ multiplex PCR; in TCRdb, only in-frame clones are kept and a portion is missing. The sample lists roughly 380,000 clones, 70% to 90% occurring once. The sequenced material came from peripheral blood. These receptors all stem from a woman in her forties with COVID-19, enrolled during active disease.

The genes are TRBV7-8 and TRBJ1-4; 12 bases are shared with TRBD1. CDR1 and CDR2 (germline): SGHVS, FQNEAQ. V gave up 3 bases and J gave up 6 bases; unmatched junction bases: 8. The CDR3 length is 17 residues. The CDR3 sequence: CASSFNPGQGAHEKLFF. The CDR3 DNA follows: TGTGCCAGCAGCTTTAACCCGGGACAGGGGGCGCATGAAAAACTGTTTTTT.

This chain uses TRBV5-5 with TRBJ2-1; 8 bases fit TRBD1. The CDR3 has 20 amino acids. V gave up 6 bases and J gave up 2 bases; unmatched junction bases: 22. Germline CDR1 and CDR2: SGHKS and YYEKEE (reference sequence). The CDR3 nucleotides read TGTGCCAGCAACCCTCTTGGCAGGGGGCTTGCGAGGGAGACCTACAATGAGCAGTTCTTC. Protein product: CASNPLGRGLARETYNEQFF.

The rearrangement links TRBV6-5 to TRBJ2-1; D is perhaps TRBD1 (5 bases). V shed 0 bases and J shed 3 bases, with 12 bases lying between them. Germline CDR1 reads MNHEY; CDR2 reads SVGAGI. The CDR3 totals 16 residues. The CDR3 DNA sequence: TGTGCCAGCAGTTACTCTGACAGAAACATCTACAATGAGCAGTTCTTC. The encoded protein is CASSYSDRNIYNEQFF.

The rearrangement links TRBV7-9 to TRBJ2-1; 8 bases match TRBD2. After removal of 5 bases from V and 4 bases from J, the junction contained 10 bases not matched to a gene. Germline CDR1 is SEHNR and CDR2 is FQNEAQ (reference sequence). The CDR3 has 16 amino acids. CDR3 region: CASSTTGTSPYNEQFF. CDR3 DNA: TGTGCCAGCAGCACCACCGGGACTAGTCCGTACAATGAGCAGTTCTTC.

This clone was picked up one time. The chain carries TRBV10-3 and TRBJ2-6; perhaps TRBD2 as D (5 bases). This CDR3 region has 14 residues. V lost 5 bases to trimming and J lost 0 bases, with 5 bases between them. CDR1 and CDR2 (germline): ENHRY, SYGVKD. Here the CDR3 DNA reads TGTGCCATCAGTCGGGGCTCTGGGGCCAACGTCCTGACTTTC. Translated: CAISRGSGANVLTF.

This sequence joins TRBV7-2 and TRBJ2-3; 9 nucleotides agree with TRBD2. Germline CDR1 and CDR2: SGHTA and FQGNSA. The CDR3 runs 15 residues. V lost 4 bases to trimming and J lost 1 base; unmatched junction nucleotides: 3. The CDR3 DNA sequence: TGTGCCAGCAGCTCGTTAGCGGGGGGCACAGATACGCAGTATTTT. Amino acid sequence: CASSSLAGGTDTQYF.

The chain uses TRBV7-9 and TRBJ2-5; 11 nucleotides align to TRBD2. Germline trimming cut 2 bases from V and 5 bases from J; bases unmatched to any gene: 7. The germline CDR1 and CDR2 sequences are SEHNR and FQNEAQ (reference sequence). There are 16 residues in the CDR3. In DNA form, the CDR3 reads TGTGCCAGCAGCTTAACTAGCGGGGGCCCCCGGGAGACCCAGTACTTC. Translation: CASSLTSGGPRETQYF.